This T cell receptor beta chain was recovered during a study of blood T cell repertoires in COVID-19. Study-wide context: Italy, Spain and the United States were the sources of the convalescent and acute COVID-19 samples.

Original processing notes: Amplification with reference gene primers provided the estimates of nucleated cell counts. The protocol was immunoSEQ multiplex PCR, while the TCRdb copy is restricted to in-frame clones and leaves out a portion. That table furnishes V, J and clone size, whereas the DNA furnished D and trimming. The data hold tens of thousands of clones, with approximately 89% observed a single time. The CDR3 runs 15 residues. Trimming took 5 bases from V and 4 from J; bases not matched to a gene: 5. Germline CDR1 MNHEY, CDR2 SVGAGI. This chain uses TRBV6-5 with TRBJ2-2; TRBD1 agrees at 9 bases. Sequences were obtained from peripheral blood. This TCR derives from a man aged 50 to 60 with acute or convalescent COVID-19. The CDR3 reads CASSLRDRVTGELFF. CDR3 DNA: TGTGCCAGCAGTCTCCGGGACAGGGTCACCGGGGAGCTGTTTTTT.